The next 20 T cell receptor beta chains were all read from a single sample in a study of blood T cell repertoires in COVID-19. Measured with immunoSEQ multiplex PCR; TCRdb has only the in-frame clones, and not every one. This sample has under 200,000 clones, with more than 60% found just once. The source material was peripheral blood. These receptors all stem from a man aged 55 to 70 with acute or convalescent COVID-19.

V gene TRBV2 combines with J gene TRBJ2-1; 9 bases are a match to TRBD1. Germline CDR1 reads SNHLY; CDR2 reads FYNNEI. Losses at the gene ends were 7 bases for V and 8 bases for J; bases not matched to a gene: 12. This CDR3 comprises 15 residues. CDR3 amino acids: CASNSRDRASYEQFF. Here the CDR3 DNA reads TGTGCCAGCAACAGCCGGGACAGGGCATCCTATGAGCAGTTCTTC. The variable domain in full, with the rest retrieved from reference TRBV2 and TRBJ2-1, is EPEVTQTPSHQVTQMGQEVILRCVPISNHLYFYWYRQILGQKVEFLVSFYNNEISEKSEIFDDQFSVERPDGSNFTLKIRSTKLEDSAMYFCASNSRDRASYEQFFGPGTRLTVL.

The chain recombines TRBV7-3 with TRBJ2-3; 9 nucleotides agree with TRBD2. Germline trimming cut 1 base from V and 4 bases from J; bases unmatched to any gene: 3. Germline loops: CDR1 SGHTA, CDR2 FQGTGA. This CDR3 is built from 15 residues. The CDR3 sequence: CASSLSSGGSDTQYF. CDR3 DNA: TGTGCCAGCAGCTTAAGTAGCGGGGGCTCAGATACGCAGTATTTT.

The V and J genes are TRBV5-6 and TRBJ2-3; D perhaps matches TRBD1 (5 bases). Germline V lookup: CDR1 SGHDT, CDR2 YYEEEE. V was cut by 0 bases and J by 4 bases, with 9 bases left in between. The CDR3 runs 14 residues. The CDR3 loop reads CASSLGQYSDTQYF. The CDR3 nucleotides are TGTGCCAGCAGCTTGGGACAGTACTCAGATACGCAGTATTTT.

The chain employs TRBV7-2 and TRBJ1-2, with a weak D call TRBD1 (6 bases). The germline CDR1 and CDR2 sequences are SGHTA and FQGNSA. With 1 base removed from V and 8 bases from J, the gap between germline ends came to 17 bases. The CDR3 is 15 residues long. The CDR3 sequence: CASSLEAGDLGGYTF. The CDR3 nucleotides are TGTGCCAGCAGCTTAGAGGCAGGGGATCTAGGCGGCTACACCTTC.

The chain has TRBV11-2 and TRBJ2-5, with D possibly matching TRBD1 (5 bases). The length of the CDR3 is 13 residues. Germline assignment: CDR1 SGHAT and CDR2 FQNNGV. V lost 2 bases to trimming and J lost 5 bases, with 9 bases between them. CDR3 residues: CASSLYSGETQYF. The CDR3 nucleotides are TGTGCCAGCAGCTTATACTCAGGGGAGACCCAGTACTTC.

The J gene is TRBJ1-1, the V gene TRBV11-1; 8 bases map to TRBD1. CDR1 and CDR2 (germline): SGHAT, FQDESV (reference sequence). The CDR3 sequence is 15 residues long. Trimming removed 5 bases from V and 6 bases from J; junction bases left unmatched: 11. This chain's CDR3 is CASSPIRTGNPEAFF. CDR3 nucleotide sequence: TGTGCCAGCAGCCCTATCCGGACAGGGAATCCTGAAGCTTTCTTT.

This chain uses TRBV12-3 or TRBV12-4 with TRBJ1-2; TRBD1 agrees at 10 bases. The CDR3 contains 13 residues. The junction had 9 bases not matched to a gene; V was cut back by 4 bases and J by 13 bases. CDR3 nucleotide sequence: TGTGCCAGCAGTTCCGGGACAGGGGAGATTTGCACCTTC. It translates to CASSSGTGEICTF.

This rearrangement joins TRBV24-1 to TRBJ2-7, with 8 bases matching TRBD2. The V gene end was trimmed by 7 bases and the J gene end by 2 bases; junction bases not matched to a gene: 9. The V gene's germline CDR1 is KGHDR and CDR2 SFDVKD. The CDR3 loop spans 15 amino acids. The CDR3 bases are TGTGCCACCAGCGGGGGGGGACACGGAGCCTACGAGCAGTACTTC. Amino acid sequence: CATSGGGHGAYEQYF.

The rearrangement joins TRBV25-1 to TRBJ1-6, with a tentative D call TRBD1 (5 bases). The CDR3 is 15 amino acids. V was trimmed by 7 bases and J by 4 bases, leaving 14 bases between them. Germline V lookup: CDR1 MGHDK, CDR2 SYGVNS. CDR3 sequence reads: CASNSGRRYNSPLHF. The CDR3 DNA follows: TGTGCCAGCAACTCAGGGCGTAGGTATAATTCACCCCTCCACTTT. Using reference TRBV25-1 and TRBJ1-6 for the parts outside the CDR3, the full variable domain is EADIYQTPRYLVIGTGKKITLECSQTMGHDKMYWYQQDPGMELHLIHYSYGVNSTEKGDLSSESTVSRIRTEHFPLTLESARPSHTSQYLCASNSGRRYNSPLHFGNGTRLTVT.

The CDR3, as DNA: TGTGCCAGCAGCCGTGGACAGGGGGTTAGGTACAATGAGCAGTTCTTC. It encodes CASSRGQGVRYNEQFF. The V and J genes are TRBV14 and TRBJ2-1; 10 nucleotides line up with TRBD1. This CDR3 contains 16 residues. V dropped 4 bases and J dropped 4; count of bases not matched to a gene: 7. In germline, CDR1 is SGHDN, CDR2 FVKESK.

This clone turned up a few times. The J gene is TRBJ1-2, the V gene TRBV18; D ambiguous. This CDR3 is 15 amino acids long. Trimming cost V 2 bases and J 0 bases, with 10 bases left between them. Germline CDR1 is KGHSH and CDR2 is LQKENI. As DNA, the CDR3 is TGTGCCAGCTCACCAGGAGTCGGTGCTAACTATGGCTACACCTTC. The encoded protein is CASSPGVGANYGYTF.

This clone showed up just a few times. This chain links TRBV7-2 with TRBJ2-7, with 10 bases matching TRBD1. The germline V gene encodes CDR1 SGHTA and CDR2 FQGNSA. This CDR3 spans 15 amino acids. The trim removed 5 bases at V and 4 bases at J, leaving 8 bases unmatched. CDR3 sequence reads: CASSDRDRGGYEQYF. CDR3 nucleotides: TGTGCCAGCAGCGACCGGGACAGGGGAGGGTACGAGCAGTACTTC.

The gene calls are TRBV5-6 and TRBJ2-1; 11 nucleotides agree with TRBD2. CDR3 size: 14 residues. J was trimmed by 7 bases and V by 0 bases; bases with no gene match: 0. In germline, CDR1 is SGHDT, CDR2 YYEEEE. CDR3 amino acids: CASSLGLAGNEQFF. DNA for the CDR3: TGTGCCAGCAGCTTGGGACTAGCGGGGAATGAGCAGTTCTTC.

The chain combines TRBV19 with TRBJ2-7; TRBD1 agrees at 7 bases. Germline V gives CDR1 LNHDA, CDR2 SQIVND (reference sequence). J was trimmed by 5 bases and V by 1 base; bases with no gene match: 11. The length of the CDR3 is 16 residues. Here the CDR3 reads CASSIVGDSAFNEQYF. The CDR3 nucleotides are TGTGCCAGTAGTATAGTCGGGGACAGCGCCTTCAACGAGCAGTACTTC. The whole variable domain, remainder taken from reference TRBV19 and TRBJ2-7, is DGGITQSPKYLFRKEGQNVTLSCEQNLNHDAMYWYRQDPGQGLRLIYYSQIVNDFQKGDIAEGYSVSREKKESFPLTVTSAQKNPTAFYLCASSIVGDSAFNEQYFGPGTRLTVT.

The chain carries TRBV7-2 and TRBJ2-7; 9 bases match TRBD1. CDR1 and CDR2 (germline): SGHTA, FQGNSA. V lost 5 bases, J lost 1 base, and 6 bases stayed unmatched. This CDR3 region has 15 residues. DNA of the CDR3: TGTGCCAGCAGCCCCCAGGGACAGGGATCCTACGAGCAGTACTTC. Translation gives CASSPQGQGSYEQYF.

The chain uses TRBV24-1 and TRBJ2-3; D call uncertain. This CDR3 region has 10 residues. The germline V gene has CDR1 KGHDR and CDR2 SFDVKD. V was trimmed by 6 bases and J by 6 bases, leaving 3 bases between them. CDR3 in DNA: TGTGCCACCAGTACTGATACGCAGTATTTT. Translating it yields CATSTDTQYF.

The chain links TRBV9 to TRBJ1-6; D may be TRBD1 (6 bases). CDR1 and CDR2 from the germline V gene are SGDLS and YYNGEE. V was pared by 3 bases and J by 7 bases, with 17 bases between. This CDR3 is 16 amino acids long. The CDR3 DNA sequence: TGTGCCAGCAGCGACGGTACCGGGACAAAAAATTCACCCCTCCACTTT. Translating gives CASSDGTGTKNSPLHF. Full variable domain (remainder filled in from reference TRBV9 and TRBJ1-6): DSGVTQTPKHLITATGQRVTLRCSPRSGDLSVYWYQQSLDQGLQFLIQYYNGEERAKGNILERFSAQQFPDLHSELNLSSLELGDSALYFCASSDGTGTKNSPLHFGNGTRLTVT.

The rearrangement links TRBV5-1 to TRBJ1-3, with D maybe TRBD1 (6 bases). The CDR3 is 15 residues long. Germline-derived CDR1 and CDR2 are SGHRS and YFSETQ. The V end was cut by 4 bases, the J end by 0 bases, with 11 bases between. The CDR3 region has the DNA TGCGCCAGCAGCAAAGAACAGGGCTCTGGAAACACCATATATTTT. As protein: CASSKEQGSGNTIYF. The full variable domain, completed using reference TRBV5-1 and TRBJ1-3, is KAGVTQTPRYLIKTRGQQVTLSCSPISGHRSVSWYQQTPGQGLQFLFEYFSETQRNKGNFPGRFSGRQFSNSRSEMNVSTLELGDSALYLCASSKEQGSGNTIYFGEGSWLTVV.

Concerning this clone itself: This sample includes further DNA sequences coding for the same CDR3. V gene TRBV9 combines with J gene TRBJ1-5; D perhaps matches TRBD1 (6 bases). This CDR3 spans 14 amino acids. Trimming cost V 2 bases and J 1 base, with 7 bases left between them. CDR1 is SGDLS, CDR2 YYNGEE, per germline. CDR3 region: CASSVGQSNQPQHF. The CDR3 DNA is TGTGCCAGCAGCGTCGGACAGAGCAATCAGCCCCAGCATTTT.

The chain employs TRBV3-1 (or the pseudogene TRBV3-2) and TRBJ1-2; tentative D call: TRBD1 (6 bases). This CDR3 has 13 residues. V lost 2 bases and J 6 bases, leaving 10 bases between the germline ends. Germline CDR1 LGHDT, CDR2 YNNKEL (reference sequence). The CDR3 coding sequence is TGTGCCAGCAGCCAACGAAGGGACAATGGCTACACCTTC. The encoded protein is CASSQRRDNGYTF.